This passage covers 16 T cell receptor beta chains from one sample sequenced in a study of cytomegalovirus exposure and HLA in healthy donors. PCR involved 60 Vbeta and 13 Jbeta primers. Data came from immunoSEQ multiplex PCR; TCRdb stores just in-frame clones and leaves some out. The sample lists roughly 180,000 clones, just over 75% seen once, with around 3.5% in the top ten. The material sequenced was PBMCs. The receptors were sampled from an older woman in good health and CMV-seropositive.

CDR3: CASRFRAATGELFF. CDR3 DNA: TGTGCCAGCAGGTTCAGGGCGGCGACCGGGGAGCTGTTTTTT. This chain links TRBV7-2 with TRBJ2-2, with a weak D call TRBD1 (5 bases). This CDR3 is 14 amino acids long. Looked up from germline, CDR1 is SGHTA and CDR2 is FQGNSA. V was clipped by 6 bases and J by 5 bases, with 13 bases between them.

The gene calls are TRBV18 and TRBJ1-3; D remains ambiguous. This CDR3 region has 15 residues. Germline assignment: CDR1 KGHSH and CDR2 LQKENI. Trimming removed 3 bases at V and 3 bases at J, with 12 bases between. The CDR3 spells CASSPEAGYGNTIYF. DNA of the CDR3: TGTGCCAGCTCACCCGAAGCAGGATATGGAAACACCATATATTTT. Complete variable domain (other parts from reference TRBV18 and TRBJ1-3): NAGVMQNPRHLVRRRGQEARLRCSPMKGHSHVYWYRQLPEEGLKFMVYLQKENIIDESGMPKERFSAEFPKEGPSILRIQQVVRGDSAAYFCASSPEAGYGNTIYFGEGSWLTVV.

The rearrangement joins TRBV28 to TRBJ1-1, with D possibly TRBD1 on 6 matching bases. With 6 bases removed from V and 11 bases from J, the gap between germline ends came to 13 bases. CDR3 length equals 11 residues. CDR1 is MDHEN, CDR2 SYDVKM, per germline. For the CDR3, the DNA is TGTGCCAGCAGCGAACAGGGTCCCGCTTTCTTT. Protein sequence: CASSEQGPAFF. The complete variable domain, with remaining parts taken from reference TRBV28 and TRBJ1-1, reads DVKVTQSSRYLVKRTGEKVFLECVQDMDHENMFWYRQDPGLGLRLIYFSYDVKMKEKGDIPEGYSVSREKKERFSLILESASTNQTSMYLCASSEQGPAFFGQGTRLTVV.

The rearrangement links TRBV9 to TRBJ2-1; 9 nucleotides agree with TRBD1. The CDR3 extends over 15 amino acids. Germline V gene lookup returns CDR1 SGDLS and CDR2 YYNGEE. Trimming removed 4 bases from V and 2 bases from J; junction bases left unmatched: 4. CDR3 residues: CASSFRQGAYNEQFF. CDR3 in DNA: TGTGCCAGCAGCTTTCGACAGGGGGCCTACAATGAGCAGTTCTTC.

The V gene is TRBV11-2, the J gene TRBJ2-3; 8 nucleotides match TRBD2. Germline CDR1 SGHAT, CDR2 FQNNGV. V was clipped by 5 bases and J by 2 bases; unmatched bases: 3. This CDR3 contains 14 residues. Here the CDR3 reads CASSRTSTTDTQYF. CDR3 nucleotide sequence: TGTGCCAGCAGCCGGACTAGCACCACAGATACGCAGTATTTT.

The V gene is TRBV29-1, the J gene TRBJ1-1, with 9 bases fitting TRBD1. Germline V gene sequence: CDR1 SQVTM, CDR2 ANQGSEA. This CDR3 comprises 15 residues. The J segment lost 4 bases and the V segment lost 5 bases, leaving 11 bases of the junction unmatched. This chain's CDR3 is CSVTPGQGISTEAFF. In DNA, the CDR3 is TGCAGCGTTACTCCGGGACAGGGAATAAGCACTGAAGCTTTCTTT.

Comment on this clone: This CDR3 is also generated by other DNA sequences in the sample. The chain has TRBV11-1 and TRBJ2-7; the D is unclear. CDR1 and CDR2 (germline): SGHAT, FQDESV (reference sequence). The CDR3 has 14 amino acids. Trimming took 6 bases from V and 2 from J, leaving 14 bases between them. The CDR3 loop reads CASSPRLDAYEQYF. DNA of the CDR3: TGTGCCAGCAGTCCCCGACTCGACGCCTACGAGCAGTACTTC.

The chain carries TRBV6-5 and TRBJ2-1; D is perhaps TRBD1 (6 bases). With 10 bases removed from V and 10 bases from J, the gap between germline ends came to 17 bases. This CDR3 has 12 amino acids. Germline CDR1 is MNHEY and CDR2 is SVGAGI. CDR3 sequence reads: CATNPGVEEQFF. CDR3 nucleotide sequence: TGTGCCACCAATCCAGGGGTAGAGGAGCAGTTCTTC.

This clone showed up just once. The chain recombines TRBV28 with TRBJ2-1, with 9 bases matching TRBD1. The V and J ends lost 5 bases and 6 bases, in that order; junction bases with no gene match: 8. The germline V gene encodes CDR1 MDHEN and CDR2 SYDVKM. This CDR3 is 15 amino acids long. The CDR3 reads CASSLRDRVGNEQFF. CDR3 sequence (DNA): TGTGCCAGCAGTCTCCGGGACAGGGTAGGCAATGAGCAGTTCTTC. Drawing the rest from reference TRBV28 and TRBJ2-1, the complete variable domain is DVKVTQSSRYLVKRTGEKVFLECVQDMDHENMFWYRQDPGLGLRLIYFSYDVKMKEKGDIPEGYSVSREKKERFSLILESASTNQTSMYLCASSLRDRVGNEQFFGPGTRLTVL.

The genes are TRBV7-2 and TRBJ1-3; D uncertain. Trimming left V 5 bases short and J 0 bases short, with 17 bases between. CDR1 and CDR2 (germline): SGHTA, FQGNSA. The CDR3 covers 17 residues. The CDR3 region is CASSKLRLGDSGNTIYF. The CDR3 DNA is TGTGCCAGCAGCAAACTCCGGCTGGGAGACTCTGGAAACACCATATATTTT.

V is TRBV7-2 and J is TRBJ1-2; maybe TRBD1 (6 bases). The germline V and J ends were trimmed by 1 base and 8 bases, with 17 bases remaining between them. This CDR3 contains 15 residues. Germline CDR1 and CDR2: SGHTA and FQGNSA. This CDR3 is CASSLDGQILRGYTF. CDR3 nucleotide sequence: TGTGCCAGCAGCTTAGACGGACAGATCCTCAGAGGCTACACCTTC.

V gene TRBV11-2 combines with J gene TRBJ2-1; TRBD2 aligns across 10 bases. J lost 7 bases, V lost 5 bases, and 11 bases had no gene match. The germline V gene encodes CDR1 SGHAT and CDR2 FQNNGV. CDR3 length equals 16 residues. CDR3 sequence (DNA): TGTGCCAGCAGCACAAGGACTAGCGGCGGGAGAAATGAGCAGTTCTTC. Protein: CASSTRTSGGRNEQFF.

This sequence joins TRBV9 and TRBJ2-5, with D possibly being TRBD2 (6 bases). This CDR3 is built from 16 residues. The germline V and J ends were trimmed by 0 bases and 4 bases, with 16 bases remaining between them. Germline V gene lookup returns CDR1 SGDLS and CDR2 YYNGEE. CDR3 DNA: TGTGCCAGCAGCGTAGCCCCCCTTGGAGGGGCAGAGACCCAGTACTTC. It yields the protein CASSVAPLGGAETQYF.

V gene TRBV30 combines with J gene TRBJ2-7; TRBD2 is a possible D gene (6 bases). CDR3 size: 15 residues. Germline V lookup: CDR1 GTSNPN, CDR2 SVGIG (reference sequence). The V end was cut by 3 bases, the J end by 4 bases, with 19 bases between. CDR3 sequence: CAWRPLGRGMYEQYF. CDR3 DNA sequence: TGTGCCTGGAGGCCCCTGGGGCGGGGAATGTACGAGCAGTACTTC.

This sequence joins TRBV7-9 and TRBJ1-6, with TRBD1 matching 8 bases. This CDR3 comprises 16 residues. Germline V gene lookup returns CDR1 SEHNR and CDR2 FQNEAQ (reference sequence). V shed 1 base, J shed 8 bases, and the junction held 7 bases outside the gene matches. The CDR3 coding sequence is TGTGCCAGCAGCTTAGGGGGTCGACAGGGGTATTCACCCCTCCACTTT. Its protein product is CASSLGGRQGYSPLHF. Variable domain in full (rest from reference TRBV7-9 and TRBJ1-6): DTGVSQNPRHKITKRGQNVTFRCDPISEHNRLYWYRQTLGQGPEFLTYFQNEAQLEKSRLLSDRFSAERPKGSFSTLEIQRTEQGDSAMYLCASSLGGRQGYSPLHFGNGTRLTVT.

As regards this clone: At one boundary the junction diverges from the germline segment, which might be a read error. This CDR3 is also generated by other DNA sequences in the sample. The chain couples TRBV5-4 to TRBJ1-1; TRBD1 aligns across 7 bases. The germline V gene has CDR1 SGHNT and CDR2 YYREEE (reference sequence). The CDR3 extends over 15 amino acids. CDR3 DNA sequence: TGTGCCAGCAGCCCTAGGGGACAGCTGAACACCGAAGCTTTCTTT. Translation gives CASSPRGQLNTEAFF. The full variable domain, with the rest looked up from reference TRBV5-4 and TRBJ1-1, is ETGVTQSPTHLIKTRGQQVTLRCSSQSGHNTVSWYQQALGQGPQFIFQYYREEENGRGNFPPRFSGLQFPNYSSELNVNALELDDSALYLCASSPRGQLNTEAFFGQGTRLTVV.